One sample yielded the 14 T cell receptor beta chains listed below, sequenced in a study of blood T cells in healthy people across ages. Sample-barcoded 5' priming and a J-beta primer mix drove a second PCR of about 6 to 12 cycles. TCRdb re-derived calls from the 5' RACE reads in MiXCR, one entry per CDR3 protein. This sample has some 880,000 distinct CDR3 sequences, with 30% to 45% found just once. The sample was blood. The source is a man younger than 30 in good health.

The rearrangement joins TRBV5-5 to TRBJ2-1, with D possibly being TRBD1 (5 bases). CDR3 size: 15 residues. Germline V gives CDR1 SGHKS, CDR2 YYEKEE (reference sequence). V shed 0 bases and J shed 2 bases, with 9 bases lying between them. The CDR3 loop reads CASSLVLGAYNEQFF. The CDR3 region has the DNA TGTGCCAGCAGCTTGGTGTTAGGGGCCTACAATGAGCAGTTCTTC.

About this clonotype: A read error is possible here, since a much larger clone lies one base away. The CDR3 is CASSWPPNQETQYF. CDR3 bases: TGTGCCAGCAGCTGGCCGCCTAACCAAGAGACCCAGTACTTC. The chain joins TRBV7-2 to TRBJ2-5; D remains unclear. This CDR3 region has 14 residues. The germline gives CDR1 SGHTA, CDR2 FQGNSA. The V end was cut by 4 bases, the J end by 0 bases, with 9 bases between.

The sample holds a few counts of this clonotype. This chain uses TRBV9 with TRBJ1-4; the D is unclear. CDR1 is SGDLS and CDR2 is YYNGEE in the germline V gene. V lost 4 bases and J lost 8, with 21 bases in between. The CDR3 totals 16 residues. This CDR3 reads CASSPEGKGFIEKLFF. CDR3 in DNA: TGTGCCAGCAGCCCGGAAGGGAAGGGTTTCATCGAAAAACTGTTTTTT.

The sample holds a few counts of this clonotype. This chain uses TRBV20-1 with TRBJ1-5; TRBD1 might be the D (5 bases). The V end lost 6 bases, the J end lost 2 bases, and 11 bases lay between the germline ends. CDR3 length: 13 residues. In germline, CDR1 is DFQATT, CDR2 SNEGSKA (reference sequence). The CDR3 DNA reads as TGCAGTGCCAGGGCCCTGGGCAATCAGCCCCAGCATTTT. This sequence encodes CSARALGNQPQHF.

J is TRBJ2-5 and V is TRBV5-5; D is undetermined. V gave up 0 bases and J gave up 2 bases, with 14 bases separating them. Germline CDR1 SGHKS, CDR2 YYEKEE (reference sequence). The CDR3 runs to 16 residues. CDR3: CASSLVVTVEQETQYF. CDR3 DNA: TGTGCCAGCAGCTTGGTCGTTACGGTGGAGCAAGAGACCCAGTACTTC.

This rearrangement joins TRBV2 to TRBJ1-2; D remains unclear. V lost 9 bases and J lost 4, with 12 bases in between. The V gene's germline CDR1 is SNHLY and CDR2 FYNNEI. The CDR3 loop spans 12 amino acids. CDR3 in amino acids: CARTDAGYGYTF. The CDR3 region has the DNA TGTGCCAGGACGGATGCAGGCTATGGCTACACCTTC.

In this sample, this clonotype turned up a few times. The chain carries TRBV2 and TRBJ2-3; 7 nucleotides align to TRBD2. This CDR3 has 18 residues. The germline V gene encodes CDR1 SNHLY and CDR2 FYNNEI. V shed 6 bases and J 2 bases; nucleotides not matched to a gene: 17. CDR3 residues: CASSQKIGLAANTDTQYF. CDR3 coding DNA: TGTGCCAGCAGCCAGAAAATAGGGCTAGCGGCGAACACAGATACGCAGTATTTT.

This clonotype has a handful of counts. J is TRBJ1-5 and V is TRBV20-1; D is uncertain. V lost 3 bases to trimming and J lost 0 bases, with 6 bases between them. The CDR3 contains 13 residues. CDR1 and CDR2 from the germline V gene are DFQATT and SNEGSKA (reference sequence). The CDR3 spells CSASRSSNQPQHF. CDR3 sequence (DNA): TGCAGTGCTAGTCGCAGTAGCAATCAGCCCCAGCATTTT.

The chain uses TRBV7-9 and TRBJ2-2; 7 nucleotides align to TRBD2. The CDR3 runs to 16 residues. The trim removed 4 bases at V and 3 bases at J, leaving 8 bases unmatched. Germline-derived CDR1 and CDR2 are SEHNR and FQNEAQ (reference sequence). The CDR3 reads CASSWSRGSHTGELFF. The CDR3 region has the DNA TGTGCCAGCAGCTGGTCTCGCGGGAGCCACACCGGGGAGCTGTTTTTT.

To note about this clonotype: A read error may explain this, as a much larger clone is one base away. DNA for the CDR3: TGTGCCAGCAGCTATACTAGCGGGGGGGTATACAATGAGCAGTACTTC. This codes for CASSYTSGGVYNEQYF. The chain couples TRBV7-2 to TRBJ2-7, with 13 bases aligning to TRBD2. Trimming removed 4 bases from V and 7 bases from J; junction bases left unmatched: 10. This CDR3 comprises 16 residues. Germline V gene data show CDR1 as SGHTA and CDR2 as FQGNSA.

The chain links TRBV7-2 to TRBJ2-3; no firm D call. CDR1 is SGHTA, CDR2 FQGNSA, per germline. The V gene lost 1 base and the J gene lost 1 base, with 15 bases spanning the gap. The CDR3 sequence is 17 residues long. Here the CDR3 reads CASSLGALGSGTDTQYF. In DNA form, the CDR3 reads TGTGCCAGCAGCTTAGGAGCCCTAGGGTCGGGCACAGATACGCAGTATTTT. Supplemented by reference TRBV7-2 and TRBJ2-3, the full variable domain reads GAGVSQSPSNKVTEKGKDVELRCDPISGHTALYWYRQSLGQGLEFLIYFQGNSAPDKSGLPSDRFSAERTGGSVSTLTIQRTQQEDSAVYLCASSLGALGSGTDTQYFGPGTRLTVL.

The genes are TRBV11-1 and TRBJ1-1; unclear D gene. Germline CDR1 is SGHAT and CDR2 is FQDESV (reference sequence). This CDR3 region has 13 residues. The ends were cut back, 3 bases at V and 4 bases at J, with 9 bases in the middle. The CDR3 region has the DNA TGTGCCAGCAGCTTCGAAGTAAGCACTGAAGCTTTCTTT. Translating it yields CASSFEVSTEAFF.

This clonotype was seen once. This may stem from a read error, because a much larger clone lies one nucleotide away. V and J are TRBV5-1 and TRBJ2-6, with D perhaps matching TRBD1 (5 bases). Germline CDR1 is SGHRS and CDR2 is YFSETQ. The CDR3 totals 15 residues. The V end was cut by 0 bases, the J end by 3 bases, with 7 bases between. The CDR3 here is CASSLEGVGANVLTF. CDR3 in DNA: TGCGCCAGCAGCTTGGAAGGGGTTGGGGCCAACGTCCTGACTTTC.

The chain uses TRBV7-2 and TRBJ1-5; D is undetermined. Trimming took 1 base from V and 7 from J, leaving 8 bases between them. The CDR3 has 13 residues. Germline CDR1 reads SGHTA; CDR2 reads FQGNSA. CDR3 loop: CASSLGKVQPQHF. The CDR3 nucleotides are TGTGCCAGCAGCTTAGGCAAAGTACAGCCCCAGCATTTT.